This T cell receptor beta chain stems from a study of blood T cell repertoires in COVID-19. For the study at large: PBMCs, B-cell-depleted T cells, or T cells were the source of the cDNA or gDNA that made up the material.

Seattle patients were enrolled while actively infected and followed longitudinally. TCRdb's copy holds only in-frame clones and misses some; the assay was immunoSEQ multiplex PCR. The data hold some 150,000 clones, with 70% to 90% observed a single time. The V and J ends lost 1 base and 5 bases, in that order; junction bases with no gene match: 9. CDR1 and CDR2 (germline): LNHDA, SQIVND (reference sequence). The CDR3 is 17 residues long. Sequenced material: peripheral blood. This TCR was sampled from a woman aged 55 to 70 with COVID-19, enrolled during active disease. This rearrangement joins TRBV19 to TRBJ2-3, with 10 bases that match TRBD2. The CDR3 sequence: CASSIAVAGGGGDTQYF. CDR3 coding DNA: TGTGCCAGTAGTATAGCAGTAGCGGGGGGCGGGGGAGATACGCAGTATTTT.